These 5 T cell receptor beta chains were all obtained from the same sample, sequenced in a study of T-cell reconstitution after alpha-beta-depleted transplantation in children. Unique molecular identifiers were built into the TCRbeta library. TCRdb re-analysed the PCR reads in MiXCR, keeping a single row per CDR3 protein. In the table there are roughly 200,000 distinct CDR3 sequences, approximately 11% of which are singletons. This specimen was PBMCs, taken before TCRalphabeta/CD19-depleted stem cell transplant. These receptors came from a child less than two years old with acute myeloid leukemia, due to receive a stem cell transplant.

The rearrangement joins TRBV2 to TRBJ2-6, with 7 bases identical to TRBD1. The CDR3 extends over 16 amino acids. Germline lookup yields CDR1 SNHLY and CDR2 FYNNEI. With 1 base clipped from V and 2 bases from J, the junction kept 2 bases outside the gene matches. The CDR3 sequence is CASSEGGGAGANVLTF. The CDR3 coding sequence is TGTGCCAGCAGTGAAGGAGGGGGCGCTGGGGCCAACGTCCTGACTTTC.

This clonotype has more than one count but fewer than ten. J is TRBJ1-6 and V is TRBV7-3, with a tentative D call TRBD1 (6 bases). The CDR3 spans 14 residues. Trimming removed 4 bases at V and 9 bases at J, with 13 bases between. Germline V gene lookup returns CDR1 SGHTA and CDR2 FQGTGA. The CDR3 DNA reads TGTGCCAGCAGCTCGGGGTTCAGGGGTTCACCCCTCCACTTT. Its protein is CASSSGFRGSPLHF.

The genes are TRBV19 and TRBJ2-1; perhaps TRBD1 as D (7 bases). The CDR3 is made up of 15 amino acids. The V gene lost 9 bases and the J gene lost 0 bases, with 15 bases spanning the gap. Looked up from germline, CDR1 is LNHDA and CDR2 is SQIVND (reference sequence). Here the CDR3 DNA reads TGTGCCAGCTCTGCAGGGGGGAGCTCCTACAATGAGCAGTTCTTC. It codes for CASSAGGSSYNEQFF.

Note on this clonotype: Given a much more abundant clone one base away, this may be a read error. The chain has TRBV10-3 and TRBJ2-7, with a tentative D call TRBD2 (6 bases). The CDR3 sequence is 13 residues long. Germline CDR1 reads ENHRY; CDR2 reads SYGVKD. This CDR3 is CAITASDSYDQYF. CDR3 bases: TGTGCCATCACCGCTAGCGATAGCTACGACCAGTACTTC.

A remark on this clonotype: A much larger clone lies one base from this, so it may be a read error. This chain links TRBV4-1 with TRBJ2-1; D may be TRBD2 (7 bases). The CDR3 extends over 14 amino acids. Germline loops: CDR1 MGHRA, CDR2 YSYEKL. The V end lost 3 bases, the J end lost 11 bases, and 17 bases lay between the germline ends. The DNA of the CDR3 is TGCGCCAGCAGCCAGGGGGGGGGCCAGAATAAGCAGTTCTTC. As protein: CASSQGGGQNKQFF.